The T cell receptor beta chain under discussion was sequenced for a study of identical twins. Findings and caveats of the study: Twin-shared out-of-frame alpha sequences showed excess low generation probability. One should note that invariant MAIT and iNKT cells could partly confound zero-insertion analyses. Twin pairs had excess sharing that was weaker in beta out-of-frame sequences.

Germline lookup yields CDR1 DFQATT and CDR2 SNEGSKA (reference sequence). The CDR3 loop spans 13 amino acids. Trimming stripped 4 bases from V and 6 bases from J, with 14 bases between. MiXCR was run by TCRdb on the 5' RACE reads, yielding one entry per CDR3 protein. This sample has 450,000 to 600,000 distinct CDR3 sequences, with under 25% found just once. Worth noting for this clonotype: Its antigen is as yet unknown.

These records were also assigned to another study, of yellow fever vaccine responses in identical twins.

V usage is TRBV20-1 and J usage is TRBJ2-3; D remains unclear. Input material: CD4+ T cells sorted from blood. This clonotype originated in a woman between 18 and 30 years old in good health. CDR3 nucleotide sequence: TGCAGTGCTACCCCGCCCCATTTGGATACGCAGTATTTT. This sequence encodes CSATPPHLDTQYF.